This T cell receptor beta chain was sequenced for a study of T cell responses to AZD1222 COVID-19 vaccine. Study-wide findings and caveats: Dominant at 160-218 and 743-854, vaccine-associated CD4 TCRs also spanned spike. Seropositivity was recorded at baseline in only six AZD1222 recipients.

Trimming took 6 bases from V and 0 from J, leaving 18 bases between them. Germline-derived CDR1 and CDR2 are LNHDA and SQIVND (reference sequence). The CDR3 length is 17 residues. Concerning this clone: Its antigen is not known.

TCRdb's copy holds only in-frame clones and misses some; the assay was immunoSEQ multiplex PCR. The sample yields some 150,000 clones, 88% seen once. The sequencing used peripheral blood, collected on day 0 of AZD1222 vaccination. This clonotype was obtained from an adult in good health. The chain has TRBV19 and TRBJ2-1, with D tentatively TRBD2 (5 bases). CDR3 DNA sequence: TGTGCCAGTAGCAGGCCTAGCTTGATGAGCTCCTACAATGAGCAGTTCTTC. Protein sequence: CASSRPSLMSSYNEQFF.